Sequencing of this T cell receptor beta chain was carried out in a study of T cell repertoires in cytomegalovirus infection. Whole-study context: Public TCR beta signatures indicated both CMV infection and matching HLA type.

TCRdb called the reads again in MiXCR, with one record for every CDR3 protein. The repertoire has roughly 230,000 distinct CDR3 sequences, over 20% of them found once; the top ten carry 18%. The study's findings and limits: Public TCR beta family frequency separated CMV-and-HLA carriers, including in an independent cohort.

The CDR3 totals 11 residues. The germline CDR1 and CDR2 sequences are DFQATT and SNEGSKA (reference sequence). V shed 6 bases and J shed 5 bases, with 10 bases lying between them. Comment on this clonotype: Its antigen is as yet unknown.

This clonotype originated in a human donor in good health (CMV status not recorded). Some clones in this sample may be carry-over from other donors' samples. The rearrangement joins TRBV20-1 to TRBJ1-1; tentative D call: TRBD1 (5 bases). The specimen was CD8+ T cells from PBMCs. In DNA, the CDR3 is TGCAGTGCCTTAGGGGTGACTGAAGCTTTCTTT. Encoded protein: CSALGVTEAFF.